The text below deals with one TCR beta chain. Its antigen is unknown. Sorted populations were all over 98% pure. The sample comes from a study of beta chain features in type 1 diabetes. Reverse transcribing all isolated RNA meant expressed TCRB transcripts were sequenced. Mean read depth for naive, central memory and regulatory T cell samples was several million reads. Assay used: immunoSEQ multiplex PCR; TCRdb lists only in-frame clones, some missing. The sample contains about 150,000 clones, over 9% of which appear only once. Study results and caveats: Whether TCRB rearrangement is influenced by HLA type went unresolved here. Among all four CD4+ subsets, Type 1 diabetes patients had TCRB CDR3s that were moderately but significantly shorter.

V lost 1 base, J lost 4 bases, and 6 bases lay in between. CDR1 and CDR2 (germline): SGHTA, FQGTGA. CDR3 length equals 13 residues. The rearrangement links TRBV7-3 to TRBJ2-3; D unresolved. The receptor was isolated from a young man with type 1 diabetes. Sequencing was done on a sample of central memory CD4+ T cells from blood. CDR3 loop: CASSLMAADTQYF. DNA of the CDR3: TGTGCCAGCAGCTTAATGGCGGCAGATACGCAGTATTTT.